One and the same sample provided the 18 T cell receptor beta chains below, sequenced in a study of blood T cell repertoires in COVID-19. Clones were sequenced by immunoSEQ multiplex PCR, and TCRdb holds only the in-frame ones, with some missing. The table lists 310,000 or so clones, roughly 90% of them singletons. The sample consisted of PBMCs or T cells enriched from blood (not recorded which). The receptors were gathered from a young woman who had recovered from COVID-19.

The table lists this clone with a few counts. This chain links TRBV29-1 with TRBJ1-1; tentative D call: TRBD1 (6 bases). This CDR3 has 13 residues. The V gene's germline CDR1 is SQVTM and CDR2 ANQGSEA. Trimming cost V 4 bases and J 5 bases, with 14 bases left between them. The CDR3 here is CSVAREGGTEAFF. Here the CDR3 DNA reads TGCAGCGTTGCGCGGGAGGGGGGAACTGAAGCTTTCTTT.

The chain recombines TRBV6-2 or TRBV6-3 with TRBJ1-2; D perhaps matches TRBD1 (5 bases). The germline V and J ends were trimmed by 2 bases and 4 bases, with 14 bases remaining between them. CDR1 MNHEY and CDR2 SVGEGT come from the germline V gene. CDR3 length: 15 residues. The CDR3 protein is CASSYTSGGVYGYTF. CDR3 sequence (DNA): TGTGCCAGCAGTTACACATCGGGGGGTGTCTATGGCTACACCTTC.

The V and J genes are TRBV2 and TRBJ2-1, with 8 bases that match TRBD2. Germline V gene lookup returns CDR1 SNHLY and CDR2 FYNNEI. J gave up 3 bases and V 7 bases, and 8 bases lay outside the gene matches. There are 15 residues in the CDR3. In DNA, the CDR3 is TGTGCCAGCACCGTCCTAGCGGGCTTCTACAATGAGCAGTTCTTC. Translated: CASTVLAGFYNEQFF.

The gene calls are TRBV10-3 and TRBJ1-4; tentatively, D is TRBD1 (5 bases). Germline V gives CDR1 ENHRY, CDR2 SYGVKD. There are 15 residues in the CDR3. V lost 3 bases to trimming and J lost 3 bases, with 11 bases between them. CDR3 sequence: CAISDSRGANEKLFF. The CDR3 region has the DNA TGTGCCATCAGTGACTCTCGGGGGGCTAATGAAAAACTGTTTTTT.

This clone showed up just once. V usage is TRBV5-1 and J usage is TRBJ1-4, with D possibly TRBD1 on 6 matching bases. The CDR3 spans 16 residues. Germline V gene data show CDR1 as SGHRS and CDR2 as YFSETQ. V dropped 0 bases and J dropped 0 bases, with 9 bases sitting between them. The CDR3 bases are TGCGCCAGCAGCTTGGGACAGGAGTCAACTAATGAAAAACTGTTTTTT. This translates into CASSLGQESTNEKLFF.

The chain joins TRBV12-5 to TRBJ1-1; 7 bases fit TRBD1. V dropped 4 bases and J dropped 0; count of bases not matched to a gene: 5. CDR1 LGHNT and CDR2 FRNRAP come from the germline V gene. CDR3 size: 15 residues. The CDR3 sequence: CASGSNRGMNTEAFF. CDR3 nucleotide sequence: TGTGCTAGTGGTTCGAACAGGGGCATGAACACTGAAGCTTTCTTT.

The J gene is TRBJ2-3, the V gene TRBV19; TRBD2 agrees at 7 bases. The V segment lost 4 bases and the J segment 6 bases; nucleotides outside the gene matches: 13. The CDR3 consists of 16 residues. Germline CDR1 LNHDA, CDR2 SQIVND (reference sequence). CDR3 sequence reads: CASSTPRASGSDTQYF. For the CDR3, the DNA is TGTGCCAGTAGTACCCCCAGAGCTAGCGGATCCGATACGCAGTATTTT.

A few counts support this clone. J is TRBJ1-6 and V is TRBV20-1, with D tentatively TRBD1 (6 bases). CDR3 length: 15 amino acids. Per the germline V gene, CDR1 is DFQATT and CDR2 is SNEGSKA (reference sequence). V was clipped by 3 bases and J by 9 bases, with 18 bases between them. CDR3 residues: CSASLGVGGFSPLHF. CDR3 DNA: TGCAGTGCTAGTCTGGGGGTAGGGGGATTTTCACCCCTCCACTTT.

This chain connects TRBV7-6 to TRBJ1-1; perhaps TRBD1 as D (6 bases). CDR3 size: 14 residues. Germline-derived CDR1 and CDR2 are SGHVS and FNYEAQ. Trimming took 5 bases from V and 8 from J, leaving 18 bases between them. For the CDR3, the DNA is TGTGCCAGCAGCCAGCGCGCGGGGGGCAGAGAAGCTTTCTTT. Translation: CASSQRAGGREAFF.

The chain links TRBV2 to TRBJ2-1; 7 bases line up with TRBD1. There are 14 residues in the CDR3. J gave up 9 bases and V 4 bases, and 9 bases lay outside the gene matches. Per germline, CDR1 SNHLY and CDR2 FYNNEI. CDR3 sequence reads: CASSVRQGVGEQFF. The CDR3, as DNA: TGTGCCAGCAGTGTACGACAGGGTGTCGGTGAGCAGTTCTTC.

The gene calls are TRBV3-1 (or the pseudogene TRBV3-2) and TRBJ2-7; tentative D call: TRBD1 (6 bases). The CDR3 sequence is 15 residues long. The V gene's germline CDR1 is LGHDT and CDR2 YNNKEL (reference sequence). Trimming stripped 0 bases from V and 6 bases from J, with 15 bases between. The DNA for the CDR3 is TGTGCCAGCAGCCAAGAGGGAGACAGGTTTACCGAGCAGTACTTC. Translated, it gives CASSQEGDRFTEQYF.

This clone appeared once. The chain carries TRBV7-2 and TRBJ1-2; 10 positions match TRBD1. CDR1 and CDR2 (germline): SGHTA, FQGNSA. V shed 5 bases, J shed 3 bases, and the junction held 6 bases outside the gene matches. The CDR3 has 15 amino acids. Written as DNA, the CDR3 is TGTGCCAGCAGCCCAGGGACAGGGGCGCACTATGGCTACACCTTC. Encoded protein: CASSPGTGAHYGYTF.

The V gene is TRBV30, the J gene TRBJ1-1; D may be TRBD1 (6 bases). CDR3 length equals 11 residues. Germline CDR1 GTSNPN, CDR2 SVGIG (reference sequence). V was trimmed by 1 base and J by 8 bases, leaving 8 bases between them. The CDR3 loop is CAWSGGGEAFF. As DNA, the CDR3 is TGTGCCTGGAGTGGCGGGGGCGAAGCTTTCTTT. The entire variable domain, with the rest obtained from reference TRBV30 and TRBJ1-1, is as follows: SQTIHQWPATLVQPVGSPLSLECTVEGTSNPNLYWYRQAAGRGLQLLFYSVGIGQISSEVPQNLSASRPQDRQFILSSKKLLLSDSGFYLCAWSGGGEAFFGQGTRLTVV.

This clone was picked up a small number of times. The chain couples TRBV28 to TRBJ1-6; maybe TRBD1 (6 bases). From germline, CDR1 is MDHEN and CDR2 SYDVKM. Trimming took off 2 bases at V and 7 bases at J, with 12 bases between the two ends. The CDR3 length is 15 residues. The CDR3 spells CASSLGGAGNSPLHF. CDR3 DNA: TGTGCCAGCAGTTTAGGGGGCGCAGGGAATTCACCCCTCCACTTT.

V usage is TRBV7-2 and J usage is TRBJ2-2, with a tentative D call TRBD1 (5 bases). This CDR3 has 14 amino acids. Germline V lookup: CDR1 SGHTA, CDR2 FQGNSA. V was shortened by 4 bases and J by 5 bases, with 11 bases between the two germline ends. The CDR3 region is CASSSYRGTGELFF. The CDR3 bases are TGTGCCAGCAGCTCTTATAGGGGTACCGGGGAGCTGTTTTTT.

The rearrangement uses TRBV3-1 (or the pseudogene TRBV3-2) and TRBJ2-2; possibly TRBD1 for D (5 bases). The V end was cut by 1 base, the J end by 4 bases, with 25 bases between. Germline-derived CDR1 and CDR2 are LGHDT and YNNKEL (reference sequence). The CDR3 is made up of 20 amino acids. Written as DNA, the CDR3 is TGTGCCAGCAGCCAAGGTCCTCGACAGCCAGGTAAGGCTGGCACCGGGGAGCTGTTTTTT. This sequence encodes CASSQGPRQPGKAGTGELFF.

V is TRBV27 and J is TRBJ1-3, with TRBD1 as a possible D gene (5 bases). V was pared by 6 bases and J by 0 bases, with 12 bases between. CDR1 and CDR2 from the germline V gene are MNHEY and SMNVEV (reference sequence). The CDR3 has 15 amino acids. CDR3 sequence: CASSHQGSSGNTIYF. As DNA, the CDR3 is TGTGCCAGCAGCCACCAGGGAAGCTCTGGAAACACCATATATTTT.

The genes are TRBV27 and TRBJ1-2, with D unresolved. CDR1 and CDR2 from the germline V gene are MNHEY and SMNVEV (reference sequence). The CDR3 has 13 amino acids. Trimming removed 3 bases from V and 2 bases from J, with 7 bases in between. CDR3 region: CASSLSGNYGYTF. For the CDR3, the DNA is TGTGCCAGCAGTTTGTCGGGGAACTATGGCTACACCTTC.